This TCR beta chain was sequenced during a study of long-term antiretroviral therapy in people with HIV. Findings of the study overall: Every time point showed a repertoire led by clones expanded before ART. When set beside controls, HIV repertoires had CDR3 length ranges that were narrower. Following ART, diversity rose but still fell short of transplant donor controls.

Researchers ran immunoSEQ v3.0 at survey level. Samples were sequenced targeting roughly 35,000-50,000 T-cell genomes each. Clones were sequenced by immunoSEQ multiplex PCR, and TCRdb holds only the in-frame ones, with some missing. The data show about 25,000 clones, 83% seen once. CDR1 and CDR2 from the germline V gene are WNHNN and SYGVQD (reference sequence). CDR3 length: 14 amino acids. The junction had 9 bases not matched to a gene; V was cut back by 7 bases and J by 3 bases. Details on this clone: As yet, its antigen is unknown.

The sample consisted of unsorted PBMCs, taken 3 years after starting antiretroviral therapy. The chain employs TRBV10-1 and TRBJ2-7, with TRBD1 matching 7 bases. This TCR came from a man aged 18 to 35 with HIV. CDR3 loop: CASNVGTVFYEQYF. The CDR3 DNA sequence: TGCGCCAGCAATGTTGGGACAGTCTTCTACGAGCAGTACTTC.